This T cell receptor beta chain was identified in a study of tumor-infiltrating lymphocytes in primary liver carcinoma. Between the trimmed V and J ends, which lost 0 bases and 2 bases, there was a span of 11 bases. The CDR3 extends over 16 amino acids. The germline V gene encodes CDR1 LGHNA and CDR2 YSLEER. Blood RNA originated from unsorted whole blood, with germline DNA additionally extracted. Surgery was preceded by the collection of four milliliters of peripheral blood. Points from the study as a whole: Tumors reached a significantly greater top-250-clone fraction than blood did (p = 0.039). Samples, which were bulk and unsorted, did not allow CD4+ and CD8+ repertoires to be compared. Whereas tumor region pairs overlapped more, tumor-adjacent and tumor-blood pairs overlapped less.

The input was roughly 0.5 ug total RNA; TCR beta cDNA was made from it with a constant-region primer. Slightly modified ARM-PCR with three nested multiplex PCR rounds yielded TCR beta libraries. It was with TRBV1-TRBV30 forward primers and a C-beta reverse primer that the first two PCR rounds were run, at 10 cycles each. TCRdb redid the calling of the multiplex PCR reads with MiXCR, one entry per CDR3 protein. Counted here are 310,000 or so distinct CDR3 sequences, less than 65% occurring once; the ten biggest clones make up 5% to 6.5%. This clonotype was picked up many times. The target antigen is unknown.

Input material: peripheral blood. This clonotype was obtained from a middle-aged man with primary liver carcinoma and hepatitis B virus infection. The V call is TRBV4-3, the J call TRBJ2-1; D is perhaps TRBD1 or TRBD2 (5 bases each). CDR3 residues: CASSQEFTGPYNEQFF. The CDR3 coding sequence is TGCGCCAGCAGCCAAGAATTTACGGGACCCTACAATGAGCAGTTCTTC.